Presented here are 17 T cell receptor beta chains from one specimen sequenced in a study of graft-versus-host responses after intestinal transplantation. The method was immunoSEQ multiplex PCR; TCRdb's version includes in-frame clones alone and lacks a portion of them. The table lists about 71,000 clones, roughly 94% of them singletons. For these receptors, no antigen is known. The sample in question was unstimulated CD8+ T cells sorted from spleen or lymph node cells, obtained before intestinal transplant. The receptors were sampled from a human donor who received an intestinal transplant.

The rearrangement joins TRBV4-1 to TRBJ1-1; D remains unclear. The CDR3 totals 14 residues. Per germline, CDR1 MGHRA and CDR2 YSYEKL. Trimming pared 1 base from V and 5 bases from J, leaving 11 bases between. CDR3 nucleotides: TGCGCCAGCAGCCAAGGATCCTCATATACTGAAGCTTTCTTT. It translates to CASSQGSSYTEAFF.

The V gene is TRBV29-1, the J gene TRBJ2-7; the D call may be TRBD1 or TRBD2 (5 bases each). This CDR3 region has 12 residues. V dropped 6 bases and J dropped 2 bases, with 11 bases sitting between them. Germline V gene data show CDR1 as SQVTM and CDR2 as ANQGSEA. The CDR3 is CSVGDGTYEQYF. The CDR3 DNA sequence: TGCAGCGTGGGGGACGGGACCTACGAGCAGTACTTC.

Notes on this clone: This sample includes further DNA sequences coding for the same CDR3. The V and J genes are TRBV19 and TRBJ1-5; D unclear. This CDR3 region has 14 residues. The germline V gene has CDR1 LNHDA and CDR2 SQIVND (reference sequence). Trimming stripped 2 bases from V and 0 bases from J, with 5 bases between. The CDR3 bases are TGTGCCAGTAGTATAAGGGATAGCAATCAGCCCCAGCATTTT. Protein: CASSIRDSNQPQHF.

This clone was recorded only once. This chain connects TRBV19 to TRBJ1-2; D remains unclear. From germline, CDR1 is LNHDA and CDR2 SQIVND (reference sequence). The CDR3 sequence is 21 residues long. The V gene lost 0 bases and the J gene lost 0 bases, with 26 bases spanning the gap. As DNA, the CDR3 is TGTGCCAGTAGTATAGATCAAGGGCCACATACGTATGGCCCGGCTAACTATGGCTACACCTTC. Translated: CASSIDQGPHTYGPANYGYTF.

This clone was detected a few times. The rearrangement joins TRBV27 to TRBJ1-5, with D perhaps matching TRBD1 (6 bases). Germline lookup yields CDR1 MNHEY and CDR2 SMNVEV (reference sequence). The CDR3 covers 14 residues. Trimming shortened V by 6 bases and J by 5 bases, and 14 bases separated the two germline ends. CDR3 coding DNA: TGTGCCAGCAGCCGGGACAACTTCGATCAGCCCCAGCATTTT. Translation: CASSRDNFDQPQHF.

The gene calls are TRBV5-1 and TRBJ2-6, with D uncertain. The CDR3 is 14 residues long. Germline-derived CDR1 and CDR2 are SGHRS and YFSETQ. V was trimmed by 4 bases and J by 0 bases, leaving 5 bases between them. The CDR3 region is CASSPYSGANVLTF. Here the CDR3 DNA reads TGCGCCAGCAGCCCCTACTCTGGGGCCAACGTCCTGACTTTC.

The CDR3 DNA follows: TGTGCCAGCAGGGGTTCCGGGACAAGAGGGCCAGATACGCAGTATTTT. Translated: CASRGSGTRGPDTQYF. The chain joins TRBV2 to TRBJ2-3; D is perhaps TRBD1 (6 bases). The germline V and J ends were trimmed by 6 bases and 4 bases, with 20 bases remaining between them. The CDR3 extends over 16 amino acids. The germline V gene has CDR1 SNHLY and CDR2 FYNNEI.

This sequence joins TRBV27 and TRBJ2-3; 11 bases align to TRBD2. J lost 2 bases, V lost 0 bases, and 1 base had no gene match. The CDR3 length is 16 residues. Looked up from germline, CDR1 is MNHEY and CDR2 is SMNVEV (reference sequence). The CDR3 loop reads CASSLSTSGTTDTQYF. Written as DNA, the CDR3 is TGTGCCAGCAGTTTATCGACTAGCGGGACCACAGATACGCAGTATTTT.

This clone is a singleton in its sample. The CDR3 loop reads CASSQDLGRVSNQPQHF. The CDR3 nucleotides are TGCGCCAGCAGCCAAGATCTCGGTCGAGTCAGCAATCAGCCCCAGCATTTT. The V gene is TRBV4-1, the J gene TRBJ1-5; the D is unclear. Germline loops: CDR1 MGHRA, CDR2 YSYEKL. The CDR3 is made up of 17 amino acids. Trimming cost V 0 bases and J 1 base, with 13 bases left between them.

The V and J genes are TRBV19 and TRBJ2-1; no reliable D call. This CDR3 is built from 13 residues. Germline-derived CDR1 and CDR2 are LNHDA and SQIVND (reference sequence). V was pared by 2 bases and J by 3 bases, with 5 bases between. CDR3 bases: TGTGCCAGTAGTATAACCGACTACAATGAGCAGTTCTTC. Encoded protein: CASSITDYNEQFF.

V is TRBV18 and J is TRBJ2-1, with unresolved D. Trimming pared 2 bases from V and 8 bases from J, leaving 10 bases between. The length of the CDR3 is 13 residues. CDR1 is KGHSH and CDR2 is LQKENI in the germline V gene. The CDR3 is CASSPGPWDEQFF. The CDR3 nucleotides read TGTGCCAGCTCACCAGGGCCCTGGGATGAGCAGTTCTTC.

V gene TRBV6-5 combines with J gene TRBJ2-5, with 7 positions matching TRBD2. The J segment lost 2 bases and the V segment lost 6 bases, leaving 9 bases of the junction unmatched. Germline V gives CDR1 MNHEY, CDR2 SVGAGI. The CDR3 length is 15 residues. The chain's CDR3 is CASRTGTNFQETQYF. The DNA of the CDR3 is TGTGCCAGCAGGACCGGGACTAACTTTCAAGAGACCCAGTACTTC.

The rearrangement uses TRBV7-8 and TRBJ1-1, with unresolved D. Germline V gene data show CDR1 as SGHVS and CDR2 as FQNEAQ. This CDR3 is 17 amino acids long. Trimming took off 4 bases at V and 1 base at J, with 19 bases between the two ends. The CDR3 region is CASSSRVGRGQNTEAFF. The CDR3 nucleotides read TGTGCCAGCAGCTCGCGGGTGGGGAGAGGTCAGAACACTGAAGCTTTCTTT.

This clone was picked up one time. CDR3 bases: TGTGCCAGCAGCTTAGTGGGTCAGCCCCAGCATTTT. Translation: CASSLVGQPQHF. The J gene is TRBJ1-5, the V gene TRBV13; unclear D gene. Germline lookup yields CDR1 PRHDT and CDR2 FYEKMQ (reference sequence). This CDR3 spans 12 amino acids. Trimming left V 1 base short and J 6 bases short, with 4 bases between.

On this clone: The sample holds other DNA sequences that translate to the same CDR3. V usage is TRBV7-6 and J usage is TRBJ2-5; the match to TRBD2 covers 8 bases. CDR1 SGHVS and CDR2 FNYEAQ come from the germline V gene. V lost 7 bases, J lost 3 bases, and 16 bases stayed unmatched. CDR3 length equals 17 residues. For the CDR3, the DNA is TGTGCCAGCACCCCGGGCGATAGCGGGGAGGTGGAAGAGACCCAGTACTTC. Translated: CASTPGDSGEVEETQYF. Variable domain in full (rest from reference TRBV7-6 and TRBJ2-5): GAGVSQSPRYKVTKRGQDVALRCDPISGHVSLYWYRQALGQGPEFLTYFNYEAQQDKSGLPNDRFSAERPEGSISTLTIQRTEQRDSAMYRCASTPGDSGEVEETQYFGPGTRLLVL.

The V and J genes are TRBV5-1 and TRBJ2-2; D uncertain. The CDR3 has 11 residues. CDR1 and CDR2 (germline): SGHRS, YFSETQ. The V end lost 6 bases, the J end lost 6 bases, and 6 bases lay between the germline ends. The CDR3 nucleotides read TGCGCCAGCATAGTAGCCGGGGAGCTGTTTTTT. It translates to CASIVAGELFF.

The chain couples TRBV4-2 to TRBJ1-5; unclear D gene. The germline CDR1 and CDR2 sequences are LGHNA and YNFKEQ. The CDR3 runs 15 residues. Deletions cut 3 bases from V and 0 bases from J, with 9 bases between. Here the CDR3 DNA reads TGTGCCAGCAGCCAGACCACCCTTAGCAATCAGCCCCAGCATTTT. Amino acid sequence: CASSQTTLSNQPQHF.